Described below is a single T cell receptor beta chain sequence and its context. Random hexamers were used to reverse transcribe about 0.5 to 1 ug of RNA. MiXCR, applied by TCRdb to the immunoSEQ multiplex PCR reads, yields one record per CDR3 protein. Altogether roughly 200,000 distinct CDR3 sequences are present, about 94% being singletons, with the ten largest covering 0.1%. The data originate from a study of CD8 T cells in Susac syndrome. Germline values: CDR1 MNHNY, CDR2 SVGAGI (reference sequence). Deletions cut 4 bases from V and 2 bases from J, with 11 bases between. The CDR3 covers 14 residues.

The chain has TRBV6-6 and TRBJ1-1; D unclear. The clonotype was recovered from a human donor in good health. Sequencing used CD4+ T cells from PBMCs. CDR3 loop: CASSSSDGNTEAFF. The CDR3 nucleotides are TGTGCCAGCAGTTCCTCAGACGGTAACACTGAAGCTTTCTTT.